This is a list of T cell receptor beta chains from one sample in a study of cytomegalovirus exposure and HLA in healthy donors. Produced via immunoSEQ multiplex PCR; TCRdb's table is partial and in-frame only. The table records 75,000 to 90,000 clones, 65% to 80% of them present only once. The sequencing sample was made of PBMCs. Receptors were obtained from a human donor in good health. CDR3s include the opening cysteine and the closing phenylalanine or tryptophan. Fields, in order: D gene, clone size, J gene, V gene, CDR3 DNA, CDR3 protein. D genes are given only for firm matches. Some rows have no size entry. The others give once, few or many, or a class for an expanded clone.

TRBD2	.	TRBJ2-3	TRBV7-6	TGTGCCAGCAGCCCCTGGACTAGCTCGGGCACAGATACGCAGTATTTT	CASSPWTSSGTDTQYF
.	.	TRBJ2-5	TRBV27	TGTGCCAGCAGTTCACAAGAGACCCAGTACTTC	CASSSQETQYF
TRBD2	few	TRBJ2-3	TRBV6-4	TGTGCCAGCAGTAGCGGGGGGGCCACAGATACGCAGTATTTT	CASSSGGATDTQYF
TRBD2	.	TRBJ2-1	TRBV9	TGTGCCAGCAGCGCGGGGGGACTAGTATACAATGAGCAGTTCTTC	CASSAGGLVYNEQFF
.	.	TRBJ2-5	TRBV7-6	TGTGCCAGCAGCTTATTTGGGCAGGGAAAAGAGACCCAGTACTTC	CASSLFGQGKETQYF
TRBD1	few	TRBJ1-5	TRBV5-6	TGTGCCAGCAGCTCCGGGACAGGGGGTGGTCAGCCCCAGCATTTT	CASSSGTGGGQPQHF
TRBD1	.	TRBJ1-2	TRBV19	TGTGCCAGTAGTAAGGACAGGGATGGTGGCTACACCTTC	CASSKDRDGGYTF
.	.	TRBJ2-3	TRBV5-1	TGCGCCAGCAGCTCAGGGGATACAGATACGCAGTATTTT	CASSSGDTDTQYF
TRBD1	once	TRBJ2-7	TRBV7-9	TGTGCCAGCAGCCCTGGGACAGGGCTGGAGCAGTACTTC	CASSPGTGLEQYF
TRBD1	.	TRBJ1-2	TRBV5-1	TGCGCCAGCAGCCCGGACAGGCCAGGGACCTATGGCTACACCTTC	CASSPDRPGTYGYTF
TRBD1	.	TRBJ1-5	TRBV19	TGTGCCAGTAATTTCGGGACAGGCCCCAATCAGCCCCAGCATTTT	CASNFGTGPNQPQHF
.	.	TRBJ1-3	TRBV5-1	TGCGCCAGCAGCTTGTCAGGGGAGGGAAACACCATATATTTT	CASSLSGEGNTIYF
.	.	TRBJ2-4	TRBV11-2	TGTGCCAGCAGCTTCCGGGTAGGGGGAAACATTCAGTACTTC	CASSFRVGGNIQYF
.	once	TRBJ2-7	TRBV7-6	TGTGCCAGCAGCCTAGGGGGGGGGAGCTCCTACGAGCAGTACTTC	CASSLGGGSSYEQYF
TRBD1	.	TRBJ2-7	TRBV11-2	TGTGCCAGCAGCTTAGGGGGGACAGCCAGCTACGAGCAGTACTTC	CASSLGGTASYEQYF
TRBD1	.	TRBJ2-1	TRBV4-3	TGCGCCAGCAGCCAAGGATTGTTCCCGGGACAGGGATACAATGAGCAGTTCTTC	CASSQGLFPGQGYNEQFF
TRBD2	.	TRBJ2-3	TRBV19	TGTGCCAGTAGTATAGTCGCTAGCGGAATCACAGATACGCAGTATTTT	CASSIVASGITDTQYF
.	.	TRBJ2-1	TRBV10-1	TGCGCCAGCAGTGAGTCGTACAGGGCCAACAATGAGCAGTTCTTC	CASSESYRANNEQFF
TRBD2	.	TRBJ2-2	TRBV29-1	TGCAGCGTCACCGGGGGGGGTGGGGGTACCGGGGAGCTGTTTTTT	CSVTGGGGGTGELFF
.	few	TRBJ1-6	TRBV5-6	TGTGCCAGCAGCCCTAGACGAGGGGGGGAATATAATTCACCCCTCCACTTT	CASSPRRGGEYNSPLHF
.	once	TRBJ2-1	TRBV27	TGTGCCAGCAGTTCCCGCCATAGACGGGGATTCTACAATGAGCAGTTCTTC	CASSSRHRRGFYNEQFF
TRBD2	.	TRBJ2-6	TRBV6-1	TGTGCCAGCAAGCGGGGGTTTGGGGCCAACGTCCTGACTTTC	CASKRGFGANVLTF
.	.	TRBJ1-3	TRBV19	TGTGCCAGTAGCTGGCAGAGGGACTCTGGAAACACCATATATTTT	CASSWQRDSGNTIYF
TRBD2	once	TRBJ2-7	TRBV27	TGTGCCAGCCGGGAGGCGGCTAGCGGGGCCTACGAGCAGTACTTC	CASREAASGAYEQYF
.	.	TRBJ1-3	TRBV7-6	TGTGCCAGCAGCGATAGCCTGGGTTCTGGAAACACCATATATTTT	CASSDSLGSGNTIYF
TRBD2	.	TRBJ2-1	TRBV4-2	TGTGCCAGCAGCCAAGATGGGATAGGACTAGCGGGGGATTACAATGAGCAGTTCTTC	CASSQDGIGLAGDYNEQFF
TRBD1	.	TRBJ2-5	TRBV5-4	TGTGCCAGCAGCTACCAGGGGGCCCAAGAGACCCAGTACTTC	CASSYQGAQETQYF
.	.	TRBJ1-1	TRBV7-9	TGTGCCAGCAGCTCAACAGGGAGTGAAGCTTTCTTT	CASSSTGSEAFF
.	once	TRBJ1-4	TRBV6-6	TGTGCCAGCAGTTACTATGTGGCGGCAACTAATGAAAAACTGTTTTTT	CASSYYVAATNEKLFF
.	.	TRBJ1-5	TRBV6-5	TGTGCCAGCAGTCTGACGGACAGCCCAATCGTGCCCCAGCATTTT	CASSLTDSPIVPQHF
TRBD1	once	TRBJ2-2	TRBV5-1	TGCGCCAGCAGCTCTAGGACAGGGCGTGGCACCGGGGAGCTGTTTTTT	CASSSRTGRGTGELFF
.	once	TRBJ1-1	TRBV4-1	TGCGCCAGCAGCCGGGGCCAACGGAACACTGAAGCTTTCTTT	CASSRGQRNTEAFF
TRBD1	.	TRBJ2-5	TRBV7-7	TGTGCTAGCAGCTACAGACAGGGCCGAGAGACCCAGTACTTC	CASSYRQGRETQYF
.	.	TRBJ1-1	TRBV6-5	TGTGCCAGCAGCGACGATATGGGGAGCACTGAAGCTTTCTTT	CASSDDMGSTEAFF
.	.	TRBJ1-3	TRBV7-6	TGTGCCAGCAGCTTAGAGGGGCTAAGCTCTGGAAACACCATATATTTT	CASSLEGLSSGNTIYF
.	.	TRBJ2-7	TRBV7-8	TGTGCCAGCACCAATAGCAACTTAGCGGTGTCCTACGAGCAGTACTTC	CASTNSNLAVSYEQYF
TRBD1	.	TRBJ1-1	TRBV25-1	TGTGCCAGCAGTCCTAACCCCCCCAGACAGGGGTTCGCTGAAGCTTTCTTT	CASSPNPPRQGFAEAFF
.	.	TRBJ1-1	TRBV27	TGTGCCAGCAGTTTCCCAGGGGCCGTCACTGAAGCTTTCTTT	CASSFPGAVTEAFF
.	.	TRBJ2-3	TRBV13	TGTGCCAGCAGCTCCTCAGGGGGAGGAGGCACAGATACGCAGTATTTT	CASSSSGGGGTDTQYF
.	.	TRBJ1-2	TRBV30	TGTGCCTGGAGTGTACAAGGGGCGCGTGGCTACACCTTC	CAWSVQGARGYTF
.	.	TRBJ2-7	TRBV29-1	TGCAGCGTGAGCAGGGACTACGAGCAGTACTTC	CSVSRDYEQYF
.	.	TRBJ1-6	TRBV5-1	TGCGCCAGCAGCTTAGCAGGAATTAATTCACCCCTCCACTTT	CASSLAGINSPLHF
.	.	TRBJ1-1	TRBV7-5	TGTGCCAGAAGCTTAGAGGGAGTGGGAATCCCTGAAGCTTTCTTT	CARSLEGVGIPEAFF